This T cell receptor beta chain was identified during a study of blood T cell repertoires in COVID-19. Whole-study context: From the United States, Italy and Spain came samples of acute and convalescent COVID-19. From T cells, B-cell-depleted T cells, or PBMCs came the material, which was cDNA or gDNA.

Authors' methods: Reference gene primer amplification gave estimated nucleated cell counts. TCRdb's table, derived via immunoSEQ multiplex PCR, lists solely in-frame clones and lacks some. The V and J calls and clone size are taken from that table; D and trimming were inferred from the DNA. The top ten hold about 3.9% of the sample, which has around 310,000 clones, roughly 90% seen once. This clonotype was obtained from a woman between 45 and 65 years old with active or convalescent COVID-19. The sample consisted of peripheral blood.

Written as DNA, the CDR3 is TGCGCCAGCAGCTTGGGGACAGGGGGACTTCGCGAGCAGTACTTC. As protein: CASSLGTGGLREQYF. This chain links TRBV5-1 with TRBJ2-7, with 10 nucleotides matching TRBD1. The V gene end was trimmed by 0 bases and the J gene end by 6 bases; junction bases not matched to a gene: 6. The V gene's germline CDR1 is SGHRS and CDR2 YFSETQ. The CDR3 spans 15 residues.